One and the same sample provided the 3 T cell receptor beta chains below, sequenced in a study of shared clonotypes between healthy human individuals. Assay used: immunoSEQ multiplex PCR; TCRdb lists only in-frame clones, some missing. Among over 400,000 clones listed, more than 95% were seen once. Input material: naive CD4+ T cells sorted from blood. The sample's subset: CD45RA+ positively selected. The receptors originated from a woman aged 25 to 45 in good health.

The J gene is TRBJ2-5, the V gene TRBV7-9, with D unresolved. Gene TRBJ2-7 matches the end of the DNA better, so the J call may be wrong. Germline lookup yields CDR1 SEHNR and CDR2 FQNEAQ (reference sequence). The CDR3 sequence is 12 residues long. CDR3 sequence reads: CASSRPTNEQYF. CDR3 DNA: TGTGCCAGCAGTCGACCCACCAACGAGCAGTACTTC.

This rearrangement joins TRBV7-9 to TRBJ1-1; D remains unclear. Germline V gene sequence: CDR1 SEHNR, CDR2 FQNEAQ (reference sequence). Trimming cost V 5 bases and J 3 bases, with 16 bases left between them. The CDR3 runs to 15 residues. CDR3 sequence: CASSLSYRGDTEAFF. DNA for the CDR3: TGTGCCAGCAGCCTAAGCTATCGAGGAGACACTGAAGCTTTCTTT.

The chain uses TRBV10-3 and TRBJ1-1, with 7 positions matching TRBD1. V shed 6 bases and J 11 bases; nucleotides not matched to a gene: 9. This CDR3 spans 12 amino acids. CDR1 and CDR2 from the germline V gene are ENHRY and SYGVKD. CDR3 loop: CAIRPEQGMAFF. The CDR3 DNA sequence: TGTGCCATCAGACCCGAACAGGGGATGGCTTTCTTT.